This T cell receptor beta chain emerged from a study of blood T cell repertoires in COVID-19. Overall study context: Samples taken during acute and convalescent COVID-19 were collected in the United States, Italy and Spain.

As originally analysed: By means of reference gene primer amplification, nucleated cell counts were estimated. Clones were sequenced by immunoSEQ multiplex PCR, and TCRdb holds only the in-frame ones, with some missing. V and J calls and clone size are those listed in that table; D and trimming were worked out from the DNA. The table has over 85,000 clones, about 82% seen once. This CDR3 comprises 13 residues. Germline V lookup: CDR1 SEHNR, CDR2 FQNEAQ (reference sequence). V gave up 5 bases and J gave up 7 bases, with 15 bases separating them. Sequenced sample: peripheral blood. The chain couples TRBV7-9 to TRBJ2-7, with TRBD1 as a possible D gene (5 bases). The source is a man in his fifties or sixties with acute or convalescent COVID-19. CDR3 bases: TGTGCCAGCAGCCCTACCCTCTCAGGGGAGCAGTACTTC. Protein: CASSPTLSGEQYF. The full variable domain, its missing parts supplied by reference TRBV7-9 and TRBJ2-7, is DTGVSQNPRHKITKRGQNVTFRCDPISEHNRLYWYRQTLGQGPEFLTYFQNEAQLEKSRLLSDRFSAERPKGSFSTLEIQRTEQGDSAMYLCASSPTLSGEQYFGPGTRLTVT.